Following are 6 T cell receptor beta chains from one sample sequenced in a study of cytomegalovirus exposure and HLA in healthy donors. The PCR employed 60 Vbeta primers together with 13 Jbeta primers. Produced via immunoSEQ multiplex PCR; TCRdb's table is partial and in-frame only. The data contain 100,000 to 150,000 clones, about 76% of them singletons. Specimen: PBMCs. These TCRs come from a man aged 18 to 35 in good health and CMV-seronegative.

The V gene is TRBV20-1, the J gene TRBJ2-7, with D tentatively TRBD1 (6 bases). Germline CDR1 and CDR2: DFQATT and SNEGSKA (reference sequence). V was shortened by 7 bases and J by 4 bases, with 11 bases between the two germline ends. This CDR3 spans 11 amino acids. In DNA, the CDR3 is TGCAGTGTCACAAGGGGGTACGAGCAGTACTTC. Its protein product is CSVTRGYEQYF.

The chain couples TRBV28 to TRBJ1-2; 12 nucleotides line up with TRBD1. J gave up 4 bases and V 3 bases, and 9 bases lay outside the gene matches. Per the germline V gene, CDR1 is MDHEN and CDR2 is SYDVKM. The CDR3 is made up of 17 amino acids. In nucleotides, the CDR3 is TGTGCCAGCAGTTTCCCGGGACAGGGGGCGTCTGGCTATGGCTACACCTTC. Amino acids: CASSFPGQGASGYGYTF.

The rearrangement joins TRBV15 to TRBJ2-7; 9 nucleotides match TRBD1. Germline values: CDR1 LNHNV, CDR2 YYDKDF (reference sequence). There are 13 residues in the CDR3. V lost 5 bases, J lost 3 bases, and 2 bases stayed unmatched. CDR3 region: CATSADRGYEQYF. The CDR3 bases are TGTGCCACCAGCGCGGACAGGGGCTACGAGCAGTACTTC. Filled out from reference TRBV15 and TRBJ2-7, the complete variable domain reads DAMVIQNPRYQVTQFGKPVTLSCSQTLNHNVMYWYQQKSSQAPKLLFHYYDKDFNNEADTPDNFQSRRPNTSFCFLDIRSPGLGDTAMYLCATSADRGYEQYFGPGTRLTVT.

The chain has TRBV29-1 and TRBJ2-7; TRBD1 matches 9 bases. Unmatched junction bases numbered 5, after V lost 6 bases and J lost 5 bases. The length of the CDR3 is 12 residues. The germline CDR1 and CDR2 sequences are SQVTM and ANQGSEA. The CDR3 is CSVVTGGHEQYF. Written as DNA, the CDR3 is TGCAGCGTGGTGACAGGGGGACACGAGCAGTACTTC.

This clone was counted once. This rearrangement joins TRBV7-9 to TRBJ1-4, with 8 positions matching TRBD1. CDR1 SEHNR and CDR2 FQNEAQ come from the germline V gene (reference sequence). With 1 base clipped from V and 8 bases from J, the junction kept 6 bases outside the gene matches. The CDR3 runs 15 residues. CDR3 amino acids: CASSLVDRVKEKLFF. The CDR3, as DNA: TGTGCCAGCAGCTTAGTGGACAGGGTCAAGGAAAAACTGTTTTTT.

This clone was seen a handful of times. The chain uses TRBV7-9 and TRBJ1-1; 8 nucleotides line up with TRBD1. Germline V gene data show CDR1 as SEHNR and CDR2 as FQNEAQ (reference sequence). After removal of 5 bases from V and 3 bases from J, the junction contained 11 bases not matched to a gene. The CDR3 runs to 16 residues. For the CDR3, the DNA is TGTGCCAGCAGCCTCCCAGTAGACAGGGGCTACACTGAAGCTTTCTTT. Translating gives CASSLPVDRGYTEAFF.